The TCR beta chain described here comes from a study of blood T cell repertoires in COVID-19. Study summary: Acute and convalescent COVID-19 samples came from the United States, Italy and Spain. The analysed material was cDNA or gDNA that came from T cells, B-cell-depleted T cells, or PBMCs.

Original processing methods: Estimation of nucleated cell counts relied on the amplification of reference gene primers. Using immunoSEQ multiplex PCR, the repertoire was profiled, and TCRdb retains in-frame clones only, with some absent. The V and J calls and clone size come from that table; D and trimming were worked out from the DNA. The data hold approximately 170,000 clones, with approximately 79% observed a single time. This clone appeared a few times. Trimming stripped 7 bases from V and 6 bases from J, with 13 bases between. The CDR3 loop spans 13 amino acids. Germline V gene sequence: CDR1 SNHLY, CDR2 FYNNEI.

Sample: peripheral blood. The rearrangement uses TRBV2 and TRBJ2-4; tentatively, D is TRBD2 (6 bases). The origin of this receptor is a woman aged 80 or over with acute or convalescent COVID-19. The chain's CDR3 is CASKFGGGNIQYF. CDR3 in DNA: TGTGCCAGCAAATTCGGGGGTGGAAACATTCAGTACTTC.